Listed below are T cell receptor beta chains from one sample, sequenced in a study of control samples from healthy donors and cancer patients. Sequenced by immunoSEQ multiplex PCR; TCRdb stores in-frame clones only, minus some. Here the sample spans 90,000 to 150,000 clones, around 88% being singletons. The sample consisted of blood. The receptors come from a man aged 40-49 years in good health. Both conserved end residues are part of each CDR3. The D gene is left open where the match is weak. The size of a clone is reported for some rows only, either as once, few or many, or as a class for expanded clones.

d_call	v_call	j_call	clone_size	cdr3_nt	cdr3_aa
.	TRBV3-1/TRBV3-2	TRBJ2-2	.	TGTGCCAGCAGCCAAGCCCGGACTTCAAGGGCCGGGGAGCTGTTTTTT	CASSQARTSRAGELFF
.	TRBV3-1/TRBV3-2	TRBJ1-2	.	TGTGCCAGCAGCCTAGGACTGACCTATGGCTACACCTTC	CASSLGLTYGYTF
TRBD1	TRBV19	TRBJ1-4	.	TGTGCCAGTAGTTCGGGACAGCTTAATGAAAAACTGTTTTTT	CASSSGQLNEKLFF
.	TRBV2	TRBJ1-5	few	TGTGCCAGCGGAACGAATCAGCCCCAGCATTTT	CASGTNQPQHF
.	TRBV5-1	TRBJ2-2	.	TGCGCCAGCAGCTTGGCCGCTGGGAAAGCCGGGGAGCTGTTTTTT	CASSLAAGKAGELFF
.	TRBV19	TRBJ1-1	few	TGTGCCAGTACCATCGGACAGACACAAGCTTTCTTT	CASTIGQTQAFF
TRBD1	TRBV5-1	TRBJ2-3	.	TGCGCCAGCAAGACAGGGATCACAGATACGCAGTATTTT	CASKTGITDTQYF
.	TRBV6-5	TRBJ1-1	.	TGTGCCAGCAGGGACTACACTGAAGCTTTCTTT	CASRDYTEAFF
TRBD1	TRBV12-3/TRBV12-4	TRBJ1-2	.	TGTGCCAGCAGCCCGGGACAGGGGAATGGCTACACCTTC	CASSPGQGNGYTF
.	TRBV7-8	TRBJ1-1	once	TGTGCCAGCAGCTTAACCGGCATGAACACTGAAGCTTTCTTT	CASSLTGMNTEAFF
.	TRBV4-3	TRBJ2-1	.	TGCGCCAGCAGCCAAGATGTATTTTCCGGGTACAATGAGCAGTTCTTC	CASSQDVFSGYNEQFF
.	TRBV27	TRBJ2-1	.	TGTGCCAGCAGTTTTGGGGGGGGCCCCGCGGTCTTC	CASSFGGGPAVF
.	TRBV6-5	TRBJ1-1	once	TGTGCCAGCAGTTACAGGGGAAGAGGCACTGAAGCTTTCTTT	CASSYRGRGTEAFF
.	TRBV6-4	TRBJ1-2	.	TGTGCCAGCAGTGACTCGAAAACCCCCGGAGTCTATGGCTACACCTTC	CASSDSKTPGVYGYTF
TRBD1	TRBV30	TRBJ2-7	.	TGTGCCTGGGGGGACAGGCTGCACGAGCAGTACTTC	CAWGDRLHEQYF
TRBD2	TRBV4-1	TRBJ2-2	.	TGCGCCAGCAGCCAAGGGCTCGGGGGGGCGGGTACCGGGGAGCTGTTTTTT	CASSQGLGGAGTGELFF
TRBD1	TRBV11-3	TRBJ2-2	.	TGTGCCAGCATCCACAGGGGGAACACCGGGGAGCTGTTTTTT	CASIHRGNTGELFF
TRBD1	TRBV28	TRBJ1-6	.	TGTGCCAGCAGTCGGGGGACAGGGAGCTCCTATAATTCACCCCTCCACTTT	CASSRGTGSSYNSPLHF
TRBD1	TRBV9	TRBJ1-1	few	TGTGCCAGCAGCCCGCGGACAGGGAGGGGCACTGAAGCTTTCTTT	CASSPRTGRGTEAFF
.	TRBV7-3	TRBJ2-3	.	TGTGCCAGCGCTCTATGGCGCACAGATACGCAGTATTTT	CASALWRTDTQYF
.	TRBV24-1	TRBJ2-3	.	TGTGCCACCAGTGACGCCCTTGGACGGAAGTCTAGCACAGATACGCAGTATTTT	CATSDALGRKSSTDTQYF
TRBD2	TRBV7-3	TRBJ2-1	.	TGTGCCAGCAGCCGGGGGGGCGTAGGAAATGAGCAGTTCTTC	CASSRGGVGNEQFF
.	TRBV9	TRBJ2-3	.	TGTGCCAGCAGCCCAGAGACAGATACGCAGTATTTT	CASSPETDTQYF
TRBD1	TRBV27	TRBJ1-5	.	TGTGCCAGCAGTCCACGGACAGGAGGAACGACGCAGCCCCAGCATTTT	CASSPRTGGTTQPQHF
.	TRBV5-1	TRBJ1-5	.	TGCGCCAGCAGTCCCGAAGGTAGCAATCAGCCCCAGCATTTT	CASSPEGSNQPQHF
.	TRBV7-2	TRBJ1-2	.	TGTGCCAGCAGCTTAGCCCAGGCCACTGGCTACACCTTC	CASSLAQATGYTF
.	TRBV6-5	TRBJ2-7	.	TGTGCCAGCAGTTTCCTTAGTTCGGGGGTGCGGGAGCAGTACTTC	CASSFLSSGVREQYF
.	TRBV6-4	TRBJ1-6	.	TGTGCCAGCAGTGAAGGGACTCGTTCACCCCTCCACTTT	CASSEGTRSPLHF
.	TRBV10-2	TRBJ1-1	.	TGCGCCAGCAGTGACAGGAGTGAAAAAGCTTTCTTT	CASSDRSEKAFF
.	TRBV19	TRBJ1-1	.	TGTGCCAGTAGTATAGCAACGACAGAAGCTTTCTTT	CASSIATTEAFF
.	TRBV9	TRBJ2-7	.	TGTGCCAGCAGCACCCGGGACATGTTCTACGAGCAGTACTTC	CASSTRDMFYEQYF
.	TRBV7-9	TRBJ1-4	.	TGTGCCAGCAGCCGTACGACAGACACTAATGAAAAACTGTTTTTT	CASSRTTDTNEKLFF
.	TRBV7-9	TRBJ1-6	.	TGTGCCAGCAGCTTGCCCGGAGGGGACGTTTCACCCCTCCACTTT	CASSLPGGDVSPLHF
TRBD1	TRBV25-1	TRBJ2-7	.	TGTGCCAGCAGGGGGGACAGGGATTCCTACGAGCAGTACTTC	CASRGDRDSYEQYF
.	TRBV2	TRBJ1-1	.	TGTGCCAGCAGTGATTGGGGGGGCAACACTGAAGCTTTCTTT	CASSDWGGNTEAFF
TRBD1	TRBV4-3	TRBJ1-3	.	TGCGCCAGCAGACCCGCCGGGACAGGTCTGACCTCTGGAAACACCATATATTTT	CASRPAGTGLTSGNTIYF
TRBD1	TRBV5-5	TRBJ2-1	.	TGTGCCAGCAGCAAGCAGACAGGGGGGTACAATGAGCAGTTCTTC	CASSKQTGGYNEQFF
.	TRBV7-3	TRBJ1-3	.	TGTGCCAGCAGCTTCCAAGGACGGAGCTCTGGAAACACCATATATTTT	CASSFQGRSSGNTIYF
.	TRBV5-1	TRBJ2-2	.	TGCGCCAGCGGAATCGCCGGGGAGCTGTTTTTT	CASGIAGELFF